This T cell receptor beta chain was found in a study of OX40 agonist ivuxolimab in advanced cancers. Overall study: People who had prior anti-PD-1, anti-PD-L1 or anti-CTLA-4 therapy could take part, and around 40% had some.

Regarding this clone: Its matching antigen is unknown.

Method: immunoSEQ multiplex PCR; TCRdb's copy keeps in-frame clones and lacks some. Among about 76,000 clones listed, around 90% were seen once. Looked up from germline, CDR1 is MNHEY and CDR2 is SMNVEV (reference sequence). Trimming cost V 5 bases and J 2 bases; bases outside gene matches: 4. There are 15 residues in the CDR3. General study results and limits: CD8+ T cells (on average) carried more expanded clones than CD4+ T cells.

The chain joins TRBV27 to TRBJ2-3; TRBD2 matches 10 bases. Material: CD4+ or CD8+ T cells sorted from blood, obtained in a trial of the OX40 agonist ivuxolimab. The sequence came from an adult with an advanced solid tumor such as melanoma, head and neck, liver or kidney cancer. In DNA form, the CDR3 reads TGTGCCAGCAGTACACTAGCGGGGTTCACAGATACGCAGTATTTT. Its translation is CASSTLAGFTDTQYF.